One sample yielded the 29 T cell receptor beta chains listed below, sequenced in a study of T cell responses to AZD1222 COVID-19 vaccine. The method was immunoSEQ multiplex PCR; TCRdb's version includes in-frame clones alone and lacks a portion of them. Found here are fewer than 65,000 clones, around 83% of them singletons; the top ten hold roughly 20%. The sequencing used peripheral blood, collected on day 0 of AZD1222 vaccination. The receptors come from an adult in good health.

The chain links TRBV30 to TRBJ1-3; the D gene is possibly TRBD1 (5 bases). This CDR3 contains 13 residues. Deletions cut 5 bases from V and 5 bases from J, with 13 bases between. Germline assignment: CDR1 GTSNPN and CDR2 SVGIG (reference sequence). The CDR3 protein is CAWGQGARNTIYF. The CDR3 nucleotides are TGTGCCTGGGGCCAAGGGGCCCGAAACACCATATATTTT.

A few counts support this clone. The chain links TRBV5-4 to TRBJ2-7; D is ambiguous. With 4 bases removed from V and 5 bases from J, the gap between germline ends came to 19 bases. Germline V CDR1 and CDR2: SGHNT, YYREEE (reference sequence). This CDR3 contains 15 residues. The CDR3 nucleotides read TGTGCCAGCAGCGCCCTTGGGCTAGGGTACCACGAGCAGTACTTC. Translating gives CASSALGLGYHEQYF.

The rearrangement links TRBV6-5 to TRBJ1-6; D gene ambiguous. Germline lookup yields CDR1 MNHEY and CDR2 SVGAGI. Trimming removed 7 bases from V and 0 bases from J, with 7 bases in between. This CDR3 has 14 residues. The DNA of the CDR3 is TGTGCCAGCACGAGCAGCTCCTATAATTCACCCCTCCACTTT. Amino acid sequence: CASTSSSYNSPLHF.

This chain uses TRBV10-3 with TRBJ1-5, with 9 bases matching TRBD1. Germline V gene sequence: CDR1 ENHRY, CDR2 SYGVKD. V was pared by 3 bases and J by 3 bases, with 3 bases of the junction left unmatched. CDR3 length: 15 residues. The CDR3 loop is CAISDGTGINQPQHF. The CDR3 DNA is TGTGCCATCAGTGACGGGACAGGGATCAATCAGCCCCAGCATTTT.

J is TRBJ2-2 and V is TRBV5-5, with TRBD1 identical over 11 bases. Unmatched junction bases numbered 7, after V lost 2 bases and J lost 7 bases. This CDR3 is 16 amino acids long. Germline V lookup: CDR1 SGHKS, CDR2 YYEKEE (reference sequence). The CDR3 is CASSFLRTGGGGELFF. For the CDR3, the DNA is TGTGCCAGCAGCTTCCTTCGGACAGGGGGCGGCGGGGAGCTGTTTTTT. Full variable domain (rest looked up from reference TRBV5-5 and TRBJ2-2): DAGVTQSPTHLIKTRGQQVTLRCSPISGHKSVSWYQQVLGQGPQFIFQYYEKEERGRGNFPDRFSARQFPNYSSELNVNALLLGDSALYLCASSFLRTGGGGELFFGEGSRLTVL.

The chain has TRBV7-2 and TRBJ1-5; D is ambiguous. The V and J ends lost 4 bases and 5 bases respectively, with 9 bases between them. The CDR3 sequence is 13 residues long. In germline, CDR1 is SGHTA, CDR2 FQGNSA. This CDR3 reads CASSYGLDQPQHF. CDR3 nucleotides: TGTGCCAGCAGCTATGGTTTGGATCAGCCCCAGCATTTT.

This clone was seen only a few times. The J gene is TRBJ2-4, the V gene TRBV9, with D possibly being TRBD1 (5 bases). The CDR3 is 16 amino acids. Trimming took off 2 bases at V and 2 bases at J, with 14 bases between the two ends. Germline CDR1 and CDR2: SGDLS and YYNGEE. As DNA, the CDR3 is TGTGCCAGCAGCGTCCGAATGGCAGGGCCCAAAAACATTCAGTACTTC. It encodes CASSVRMAGPKNIQYF.

The gene calls are TRBV14 and TRBJ1-1; 8 bases are a match to TRBD1. The V gene end was trimmed by 1 base and the J gene end by 5 bases; junction bases not matched to a gene: 6. Germline assignment: CDR1 SGHDN and CDR2 FVKESK. The CDR3 is 15 residues long. CDR3: CASSQVGRGQTEAFF. CDR3 in DNA: TGTGCCAGCAGCCAAGTAGGCAGGGGGCAAACTGAAGCTTTCTTT.

This chain uses TRBV10-3 with TRBJ2-7; 13 positions agree with TRBD2. Germline CDR1 and CDR2: ENHRY and SYGVKD. With 4 bases clipped from V and 2 bases from J, the junction kept 2 bases outside the gene matches. The CDR3 is 15 residues long. The CDR3 coding sequence is TGTGCCATCAGTGTCACTAGCGGGAGGGCCTACGAGCAGTACTTC. The encoded protein is CAISVTSGRAYEQYF.

This clone has a handful of counts. The chain's CDR3 is CASSLRDPLHEQYF. DNA of the CDR3: TGTGCCAGCAGTTTACGGGACCCACTTCACGAGCAGTACTTC. The genes are TRBV27 and TRBJ2-7; D is perhaps TRBD1 or TRBD2 (5 bases each). V gave up 2 bases and J gave up 5 bases, with 13 bases separating them. Germline CDR1 reads MNHEY; CDR2 reads SMNVEV (reference sequence). CDR3 size: 14 residues.

The chain combines TRBV5-1 with TRBJ2-7, with 8 bases fitting TRBD1. The CDR3 is 14 residues long. Losses at the gene ends were 9 bases for V and 7 bases for J; bases not matched to a gene: 15. The germline V gene has CDR1 SGHRS and CDR2 YFSETQ. The CDR3 DNA is TGCGCCACCTCCCCGGACAGGGACGGCAGAGAGCAGTACTTC. Amino acids: CATSPDRDGREQYF.

This clone turned up a few times. The V and J genes are TRBV11-2 and TRBJ2-7; no clear D gene. This CDR3 region has 14 residues. CDR1 and CDR2 (germline): SGHAT, FQNNGV. V lost 5 bases to trimming and J lost 2 bases, with 13 bases between them. CDR3 nucleotides: TGTGCCAGCAGCCCCGAGGCACACGCCTACGAGCAGTACTTC. Protein: CASSPEAHAYEQYF. The full variable domain, with the rest looked up from reference TRBV11-2 and TRBJ2-7, is EAGVAQSPRYKIIEKRQSVAFWCNPISGHATLYWYQQILGQGPKLLIQFQNNGVVDDSQLPKDRFSAERLKGVDSTLKIQPAKLEDSAVYLCASSPEAHAYEQYFGPGTRLTVT.

The rearrangement links TRBV2 to TRBJ2-3; D may be TRBD1 (6 bases). This CDR3 is built from 14 residues. Trimming took off 3 bases at V and 3 bases at J, with 10 bases between the two ends. Germline-derived CDR1 and CDR2 are SNHLY and FYNNEI. For the CDR3, the DNA is TGTGCCAGCAGTGATGTCCAGGGGACAGATACGCAGTATTTT. Its protein is CASSDVQGTDTQYF.

V usage is TRBV6-5 and J usage is TRBJ2-7, with a weak D call TRBD2 (5 bases). The CDR3 is made up of 15 amino acids. The germline V and J ends were trimmed by 0 bases and 1 base, with 10 bases remaining between them. Per the germline V gene, CDR1 is MNHEY and CDR2 is SVGAGI. The CDR3 here is CASSYSLGGSYEQYV. In DNA, the CDR3 is TGTGCCAGCAGTTACTCGTTGGGCGGGTCCTACGAGCAGTACGTC.

The rearrangement links TRBV3-1 (or the pseudogene TRBV3-2) to TRBJ2-1; the D is unclear. This CDR3 spans 13 amino acids. Germline V CDR1 and CDR2: LGHDT, YNNKEL (reference sequence). The V end lost 4 bases, the J end lost 7 bases, and 11 bases lay between the germline ends. CDR3 protein: CASSLTAGNEQFF. The CDR3 DNA reads as TGTGCCAGCAGCCTAACGGCCGGAAATGAGCAGTTCTTC.

This chain connects TRBV10-3 to TRBJ2-1; 9 nucleotides align to TRBD2. Germline CDR1 and CDR2: ENHRY and SYGVKD. The CDR3 sequence is 14 residues long. Losses at the gene ends were 1 base for V and 8 bases for J; bases not matched to a gene: 3. CDR3 coding DNA: TGTGCCATCAGTGAGTTTAGCGGGAGAGATGAGCAGTTCTTC. Amino acid sequence: CAISEFSGRDEQFF.

This clone has a single count. The chain uses TRBV7-9 and TRBJ2-7; D is uncertain. CDR1 and CDR2 from the germline V gene are SEHNR and FQNEAQ (reference sequence). V shed 3 bases and J shed 0 bases, with 12 bases lying between them. This CDR3 is built from 15 residues. In DNA form, the CDR3 reads TGTGCCAGCAGCTTTCTAACAGTGAGCTCCTACGAGCAGTACTTC. It codes for CASSFLTVSSYEQYF.

The table lists this clone with a count of one. The chain couples TRBV7-3 to TRBJ1-2, with a tentative D call TRBD1 (6 bases). The CDR3 consists of 13 residues. Trimming removed 4 bases at V and 2 bases at J, with 8 bases between. Germline CDR1 reads SGHTA; CDR2 reads FQGTGA. For the CDR3, the DNA is TGTGCCAGCAGCTATGGACAGAACTATGGCTACACCTTC. It specifies CASSYGQNYGYTF. The whole variable domain, remainder taken from reference TRBV7-3 and TRBJ1-2, is GAGVSQTPSNKVTEKGKYVELRCDPISGHTALYWYRQSLGQGPEFLIYFQGTGAADDSGLPNDRFFAVRPEGSVSTLKIQRTERGDSAVYLCASSYGQNYGYTFGSGTRLTVV.

The chain employs TRBV5-1 and TRBJ1-3; weak D call: TRBD1 (5 bases). The CDR3 sequence is 16 residues long. Trimming took off 3 bases at V and 3 bases at J, with 16 bases between the two ends. Germline assignment: CDR1 SGHRS and CDR2 YFSETQ. The CDR3 loop is CASSSLGTSYGNTIYF. CDR3 coding DNA: TGCGCCAGCAGCTCCCTCGGGACCTCTTATGGAAACACCATATATTTT.

This clone has more than one count but fewer than ten. The chain couples TRBV3-1 (or the pseudogene TRBV3-2) to TRBJ2-2, with 9 bases identical to TRBD2. Germline V gene lookup returns CDR1 LGHDT and CDR2 YNNKEL (reference sequence). This CDR3 is built from 14 residues. V was clipped by 4 bases and J by 7 bases; unmatched bases: 4. CDR3 region: CASSPGLASGELFF. The DNA for the CDR3 is TGTGCCAGCAGCCCGGGACTAGCAAGCGGGGAGCTGTTTTTT.

The V and J genes are TRBV19 and TRBJ1-2; D ambiguous. The CDR3 sequence is 12 residues long. The germline gives CDR1 LNHDA, CDR2 SQIVND (reference sequence). The V and J ends lost 7 bases and 4 bases respectively, with 10 bases between them. Here the CDR3 DNA reads TGTGCCAGTACCTCATACGGCTATGGCTACACCTTC. Translation: CASTSYGYGYTF.

This sequence joins TRBV18 and TRBJ2-5; TRBD2 might be the D (6 bases). The CDR3 has 14 amino acids. The germline V and J ends were trimmed by 0 bases and 3 bases, with 8 bases remaining between them. Looked up from germline, CDR1 is KGHSH and CDR2 is LQKENI. CDR3 DNA: TGTGCCAGCTCACCACCGGGGACTGAAGAGACCCAGTACTTC. It translates to CASSPPGTEETQYF. Supplemented by reference TRBV18 and TRBJ2-5, the full variable domain reads NAGVMQNPRHLVRRRGQEARLRCSPMKGHSHVYWYRQLPEEGLKFMVYLQKENIIDESGMPKERFSAEFPKEGPSILRIQQVVRGDSAAYFCASSPPGTEETQYFGPGTRLLVL.

This clone was found a few times. CDR3 bases: TGTGCCAGCGGCGCCCTCGACCTGTTCTTC. Residues: CASGALDLFF. The chain employs TRBV3-1 (or the pseudogene TRBV3-2) and TRBJ2-1; D is unclear. The CDR3 sequence is 10 residues long. Per the germline V gene, CDR1 is LGHDT and CDR2 is YNNKEL (reference sequence). The V gene lost 8 bases and the J gene lost 15 bases, with 14 bases spanning the gap.

V is TRBV29-1 and J is TRBJ1-5, with a possible D match to TRBD1 (5 bases). Germline CDR1 is SQVTM and CDR2 is ANQGSEA. V lost 4 bases to trimming and J lost 9 bases, with 16 bases between them. This CDR3 contains 13 residues. The CDR3 nucleotides read TGCAGCGTTGGCCCAGATGGGGCTGGGCCCCAGCATTTT. Translated, it gives CSVGPDGAGPQHF.

V and J are TRBV5-1 and TRBJ2-2, with unresolved D. This CDR3 has 15 amino acids. Between the trimmed V and J ends, which lost 0 bases and 5 bases, there was a span of 11 bases. Germline lookup yields CDR1 SGHRS and CDR2 YFSETQ. The CDR3 nucleotides are TGCGCCAGCAGCTTGGAGACACCAGGAACCGGGGAGCTGTTTTTT. Residues: CASSLETPGTGELFF.

The chain has TRBV27 and TRBJ2-1, with D perhaps matching TRBD1 or TRBD2 (5 bases each). The CDR3 is 14 amino acids. Germline V gives CDR1 MNHEY, CDR2 SMNVEV (reference sequence). V shed 5 bases and J shed 3 bases, with 11 bases lying between them. The CDR3 coding sequence is TGTGCCAGCAGTCTGGGACGCCACTACAATGAGCAGTTCTTC. This gives the protein CASSLGRHYNEQFF.

The V call is TRBV4-3, the J call TRBJ2-1; TRBD2 matches at 8 bases. Trimming took 1 base from V and 7 from J; bases not matched to a gene: 12. The germline gives CDR1 LGHNA, CDR2 YSLEER. The CDR3 is 17 residues long. CDR3 sequence (DNA): TGCGCCAGCAGCCAAGTGGGGGCGGGAGGAATGGGGAATGAGCAGTTCTTC. This codes for CASSQVGAGGMGNEQFF.

This clone was counted only a few times. The J gene is TRBJ1-5, the V gene TRBV10-3; TRBD1 matches 10 bases. The trim removed 6 bases at V and 4 bases at J, leaving 6 bases unmatched. The germline V gene encodes CDR1 ENHRY and CDR2 SYGVKD. The CDR3 has 15 residues. The CDR3 region has the DNA TGTGCCATCAGCCTAGGACAGGGGGTTAATCAGCCCCAGCATTTT. Translated, it gives CAISLGQGVNQPQHF.

Here the CDR3 reads CASSAGTAPSTDTQYF. CDR3 nucleotide sequence: TGTGCCAGCAGCGCTGGGACAGCTCCGAGCACAGATACGCAGTATTTT. J is TRBJ2-3 and V is TRBV9; 7 bases line up with TRBD1. CDR1 and CDR2 (germline): SGDLS, YYNGEE. The CDR3 length is 16 residues. V dropped 3 bases and J dropped 0; count of bases not matched to a gene: 7.